These 27 T cell receptor beta chains originate from one sample sequenced in a study of response to subunit inactivated influenza vaccine. One entry per CDR3 protein, called by TCRdb with MiXCR from the RT-PCR reads. This sample has more than 450,000 distinct CDR3 sequences, with around 11% found just once. These data also formed part of another study, on T cells expressing NK-cell markers. That source notes: In generating TCR beta cDNA, 5'RACE template switching with UMIs was used.

This material consisted of PBMCs from blood, taken on the day of vaccination. The source of these receptors is a man in his forties or fifties who received an inactivated influenza vaccine.

The chain combines TRBV12-3 or TRBV12-4 with TRBJ1-1; no reliable D call. The CDR3 sequence is 12 residues long. The ends were cut back, 8 bases at V and 4 bases at J, with 11 bases in the middle. CDR3: CASRGIATEAFF. The DNA for the CDR3 is TGTGCCAGCCGGGGTATCGCCACTGAAGCTTTCTTT.

Only a few counts were recorded for this clonotype. The rearrangement joins TRBV7-9 to TRBJ2-5; D gene uncertain. V lost 4 bases and J lost 6, with 12 bases in between. CDR1 and CDR2 (germline): SEHNR, FQNEAQ (reference sequence). The length of the CDR3 is 13 residues. The chain's CDR3 is CASSSPGRQTQYF. CDR3 sequence (DNA): TGTGCCAGCAGCTCCCCGGGCCGACAGACCCAGTACTTC.

Many counts were recorded for this clonotype. This chain joins TRBV2 and TRBJ2-1; D might be TRBD1 or TRBD2, each matching 5 bases. The V gene lost 1 base and the J gene lost 7 bases, with 17 bases spanning the gap. This CDR3 contains 16 residues. Germline V gives CDR1 SNHLY, CDR2 FYNNEI. This chain's CDR3 is CASSEGRHRSGNEQFF. For the CDR3, the DNA is TGTGCCAGCAGTGAAGGACGACACAGGTCGGGAAATGAGCAGTTCTTC.

This clonotype turned up a few times. The J gene is TRBJ2-1, the V gene TRBV19; 11 positions agree with TRBD2. Germline V gene lookup returns CDR1 LNHDA and CDR2 SQIVND (reference sequence). V gave up 3 bases and J gave up 3 bases; unmatched junction bases: 7. The CDR3 consists of 17 residues. The CDR3 DNA reads TGTGCCAGTAGTATCCTCCTAGCGGGAGGTCTCTACAATGAGCAGTTCTTC. This sequence encodes CASSILLAGGLYNEQFF.

This clonotype was detected many times. This rearrangement joins TRBV12-3 or TRBV12-4 to TRBJ1-2; D unresolved. Trimming took 1 base from V and 4 from J, leaving 13 bases between them. The CDR3 extends over 15 amino acids. The CDR3 loop is CASSLDGSALYGYTF. The CDR3 DNA follows: TGTGCCAGCAGTTTAGATGGCAGCGCTCTCTATGGCTACACCTTC.

This clonotype was observed a handful of times. The chain combines TRBV12-3 or TRBV12-4 with TRBJ1-6; D ambiguous. This CDR3 spans 11 amino acids. V lost 4 bases and J 10 bases, leaving 5 bases between the germline ends. The CDR3 DNA follows: TGTGCCAGCAGTTCATACTCACCCCTCCACTTT. Protein: CASSSYSPLHF.

This clonotype has more than one count but fewer than ten. V is TRBV9 and J is TRBJ2-1, with 9 nucleotides matching TRBD2. CDR1 is SGDLS and CDR2 is YYNGEE in the germline V gene. Trimming at V came to 0 bases and at J to 9 bases, leaving 19 bases not matched to a gene. This CDR3 region has 19 residues. CDR3 DNA: TGTGCCAGCAGCGTAGCTACGTTGGCTGGGAAGGGACTAGCCGTTGAGCAGTTCTTC. It specifies CASSVATLAGKGLAVEQFF.

This clonotype has only a few counts. The chain uses TRBV6-2 or TRBV6-3 and TRBJ1-2; D gene unclear. The CDR3 covers 14 residues. V was shortened by 3 bases and J by 5 bases, with 13 bases between the two germline ends. The germline V gene has CDR1 MNHEY and CDR2 SVGEGT. The DNA of the CDR3 is TGTGCCAGCAGTTATCTCGGGTTGAGGTATGGCTACACCTTC. As protein: CASSYLGLRYGYTF.

There are a few counts of this clonotype. The chain's CDR3 is CASSFTGGAVETQYF. The CDR3 DNA sequence: TGTGCCAGCAGTTTCACCGGGGGCGCAGTAGAGACCCAGTACTTC. The J gene is TRBJ2-5, the V gene TRBV12-3 or TRBV12-4; D is perhaps TRBD1 or TRBD2 (6 bases each). CDR3 length: 15 amino acids. Trimming removed 3 bases from V and 4 bases from J, with 15 bases in between.

There are a few counts of this clonotype. The rearrangement links TRBV7-9 to TRBJ2-7; D not resolved. The ends were cut back, 8 bases at V and 7 bases at J, with 15 bases in the middle. CDR1 is SEHNR and CDR2 is FQNEAQ in the germline V gene (reference sequence). CDR3 length: 12 amino acids. The CDR3 protein is CASSPPRGEQYF. The CDR3 DNA sequence: TGTGCCAGCTCCCCCCCGCGTGGGGAGCAGTACTTC.

This clonotype was seen ten or more times. The junction and the germline gene differ at one end; a read error may be behind it. The chain combines TRBV7-9 with TRBJ2-7; tentative D call: TRBD2 (5 bases). The CDR3 extends over 14 amino acids. CDR1 and CDR2 from the germline V gene are SEHNR and FQNEAQ (reference sequence). Written as DNA, the CDR3 is TGCGCCAGCAGCTTAGAGGGCAACTCCTACGAGCAGTACTTC. It translates to CASSLEGNSYEQYF.

This clonotype was seen at least ten times. J is TRBJ1-4 and V is TRBV20-1, with a possible D match to TRBD1 (5 bases). V shed 0 bases and J shed 3 bases, with 14 bases lying between them. Germline values: CDR1 DFQATT, CDR2 SNEGSKA (reference sequence). This CDR3 has 16 residues. CDR3 bases: TGCAGTGCTAGAGATCTTCCGGGACGTTCTAATGAAAAACTGTTTTTT. It codes for CSARDLPGRSNEKLFF.

The table lists this clonotype with a few counts. The chain uses TRBV25-1 and TRBJ2-3; TRBD1 matches 8 bases. V dropped 2 bases and J dropped 4; count of bases not matched to a gene: 8. From germline, CDR1 is MGHDK and CDR2 SYGVNS. The CDR3 is 16 residues long. CDR3: CASSETGRGPADTQYF. The CDR3 DNA follows: TGTGCCAGCAGTGAAACAGGCAGGGGGCCCGCAGATACGCAGTATTTT.

The sample holds a few counts of this clonotype. The chain links TRBV7-9 to TRBJ1-2; perhaps TRBD1 as D (6 bases). The CDR3 has 14 amino acids. Germline values: CDR1 SEHNR, CDR2 FQNEAQ (reference sequence). V shed 3 bases and J shed 1 base, with 9 bases lying between them. CDR3 residues: CASSLGTLNYGYTF. CDR3 nucleotide sequence: TGTGCCAGCAGCTTGGGGACACTTAACTATGGCTACACCTTC.

This clonotype occurred a few times. The chain links TRBV5-1 to TRBJ1-2; no clear D gene. V lost 3 bases and J lost 5, with 14 bases in between. Germline V CDR1 and CDR2: SGHRS, YFSETQ. The CDR3 has 14 amino acids. CDR3 sequence reads: CASSSNNLFYGYTF. The CDR3 region has the DNA TGCGCCAGCAGCTCAAATAACCTCTTTTATGGCTACACCTTC.

The table lists this clonotype with a few counts. The J gene is TRBJ2-3, the V gene TRBV20-1, with 10 bases aligning to TRBD2. Unmatched junction bases numbered 11, after V lost 2 bases and J lost 6 bases. CDR1 is DFQATT, CDR2 SNEGSKA, per germline (reference sequence). This CDR3 spans 16 amino acids. CDR3 in amino acids: CSARPTERGGWDTQYF. The CDR3 DNA sequence: TGCAGTGCTAGACCAACAGAGCGGGGGGGCTGGGATACGCAGTATTTT.

With regard to this clonotype: Germline and junction disagree at one end, which may indicate a read error. The CDR3 DNA sequence: TGTGCCAGCAGTTACCGGGGGGGCAGGGGGCGCTTATTC. Translating gives CASSYRGGRGRLF. The rearrangement joins TRBV6-5 to TRBJ2-1; either TRBD1 or TRBD2 may supply D (8 bases each). The V gene's germline CDR1 is MNHEY and CDR2 SVGAGI. This CDR3 region has 13 residues.

This clonotype was counted a few times. The V call is TRBV10-3, the J call TRBJ2-7, with 7 bases matching TRBD1. The CDR3 totals 15 residues. Losses at the gene ends were 0 bases for V and 1 base for J; bases not matched to a gene: 3. CDR1 and CDR2 from the germline V gene are ENHRY and SYGVKD. The CDR3: CAISESPGQSYEQYF. CDR3 sequence (DNA): TGTGCCATCAGTGAGTCTCCGGGACAGTCCTACGAGCAGTACTTC.

The V call is TRBV19, the J call TRBJ2-3; TRBD1 aligns across 8 bases. This CDR3 region has 14 residues. With 8 bases clipped from V and 2 bases from J, the junction kept 6 bases outside the gene matches. CDR1 and CDR2 (germline): LNHDA, SQIVND (reference sequence). The DNA for the CDR3 is TGTGCCAGTTGTCGGACAGGGACCACAGATACGCAGTATTTT. As protein: CASCRTGTTDTQYF.

J is TRBJ2-1 and V is TRBV15; D gene uncertain. The length of the CDR3 is 13 residues. Germline V gene sequence: CDR1 LNHNV, CDR2 YYDKDF (reference sequence). Trimming removed 0 bases from V and 5 bases from J, with 5 bases in between. CDR3 loop: CATSREVDNEQFF. The CDR3 nucleotides are TGTGCCACCAGCAGAGAGGTTGACAATGAGCAGTTCTTC.

This clonotype occurred a few times. The chain carries TRBV7-2 and TRBJ2-3, with a tentative D call TRBD2 (6 bases). The CDR3 spans 15 residues. Trimming stripped 3 bases from V and 4 bases from J, with 14 bases between. Germline-derived CDR1 and CDR2 are SGHTA and FQGNSA. The CDR3 loop reads CASSFSGGDADTQYF. For the CDR3, the DNA is TGTGCCAGCAGCTTTTCCGGCGGGGACGCAGATACGCAGTATTTT.

The chain carries TRBV20-1 and TRBJ2-5; D might be TRBD2 (6 bases). Germline CDR1 DFQATT, CDR2 SNEGSKA (reference sequence). CDR3 size: 13 residues. V was cut by 4 bases and J by 4 bases, with 13 bases left in between. The CDR3 DNA sequence: TGCAGTGCTACGGTTGGACTACGAGAGACCCAGTACTTC. Encoded protein: CSATVGLRETQYF.

This clonotype has a count of ten or more. This chain links TRBV12-3 or TRBV12-4 with TRBJ2-7; 8 bases map to TRBD1. V gave up 3 bases and J gave up 4 bases; unmatched junction bases: 2. The length of the CDR3 is 13 residues. The CDR3 reads CASSFQGAYEQYF. The CDR3 region has the DNA TGTGCCAGCAGTTTTCAGGGGGCTTACGAGCAGTACTTC.

This chain connects TRBV7-2 to TRBJ2-7, with a tentative D call TRBD1 (5 bases). V lost 5 bases and J 7 bases, leaving 18 bases between the germline ends. Germline CDR1 is SGHTA and CDR2 is FQGNSA. The CDR3 has 14 residues. The CDR3: CASSKDTTRREQYF. In nucleotides, the CDR3 is TGTGCCAGCAGCAAGGACACAACCCGGCGGGAGCAGTACTTC.

This clonotype was counted between two and nine times. The J gene is TRBJ2-7, the V gene TRBV29-1; D unresolved. Germline V gene data show CDR1 as SQVTM and CDR2 as ANQGSEA. CDR3 length equals 13 residues. V lost 5 bases, J lost 0 bases, and 11 bases lay in between. The CDR3 spells CSVRSAHSYEQYF. In DNA, the CDR3 is TGCAGCGTTAGGAGCGCCCACTCCTACGAGCAGTACTTC.

The chain is built from TRBV20-1 and TRBJ1-1; D is undetermined. The V and J ends lost 0 bases and 2 bases respectively, with 13 bases between them. The CDR3 is 15 amino acids. Germline CDR1 is DFQATT and CDR2 is SNEGSKA (reference sequence). The CDR3 region has the DNA TGCAGTGCTAGAGATTTTGTCAGGACTAACACTGAAGCTTTCTTT. Translating it yields CSARDFVRTNTEAFF.

The sample holds a few counts of this clonotype. J is TRBJ1-1 and V is TRBV27; the D gene is possibly TRBD1 (6 bases). CDR1 and CDR2 (germline): MNHEY, SMNVEV (reference sequence). The CDR3 is made up of 15 amino acids. V was clipped by 0 bases and J by 5 bases, with 13 bases between them. CDR3 loop: CASSLSRQGYTEAFF. CDR3 DNA: TGTGCCAGCAGTTTATCAAGGCAGGGGTATACTGAAGCTTTCTTT.